These 26 T cell receptor beta chains came from one sample sequenced in a study of blood T cell repertoires in COVID-19. Generated by immunoSEQ multiplex PCR, the TCRdb table keeps only in-frame clones and is missing some. The sample contains about 370,000 clones, approximately 90% of which appear only once. The sequenced sample consisted of PBMCs or T cells enriched from blood (not recorded which). Receptors were obtained from a middle-aged woman who had been exposed to COVID-19.

The chain recombines TRBV2 with TRBJ2-1, with 11 bases lining up with TRBD2. Per germline, CDR1 SNHLY and CDR2 FYNNEI. There are 17 residues in the CDR3. V lost 9 bases and J lost 4; bases outside the gene matches: 14. CDR3 coding DNA: TGTGCCAGGCGGGACAGAGCCACTAGCGGGGGATACAATGAGCAGTTCTTC. This encodes CARRDRATSGGYNEQFF.

The chain links TRBV29-1 to TRBJ1-6; 9 bases map to TRBD1. Germline V gene sequence: CDR1 SQVTM, CDR2 ANQGSEA. The CDR3 loop spans 13 amino acids. Losses at the gene ends were 6 bases for V and 7 bases for J; bases not matched to a gene: 4. The DNA of the CDR3 is TGCAGCGTCGGGACAGGGATAAATTCACCCCTCCACTTT. This sequence encodes CSVGTGINSPLHF.

The V call is TRBV19, the J call TRBJ2-2; D is possibly TRBD2 (6 bases). From germline, CDR1 is LNHDA and CDR2 SQIVND (reference sequence). Trimming took 6 bases from V and 3 from J, leaving 14 bases between them. The length of the CDR3 is 15 residues. CDR3 nucleotides: TGTGCCAGTAGAATCAGAGGGGAGGACACCGGGGAGCTGTTTTTT. This sequence encodes CASRIRGEDTGELFF.

The chain uses TRBV18 and TRBJ2-5; TRBD2 is a possible D gene (5 bases). Trimming pared 4 bases from V and 1 base from J, leaving 13 bases between. The germline CDR1 and CDR2 sequences are KGHSH and LQKENI. This CDR3 is 15 amino acids long. CDR3 residues: CASSRSGSTQETQYF. The CDR3 DNA reads TGTGCCAGCTCACGGTCGGGGTCCACCCAAGAGACCCAGTACTTC.

The DNA for the CDR3 is TGTGCCACCAGCAGAGATGCGTCGAGCTCCCGGGAGCTGTTTTTT. This translates into CATSRDASSSRELFF. This chain joins TRBV15 and TRBJ2-2; D unresolved. Germline-derived CDR1 and CDR2 are LNHNV and YYDKDF (reference sequence). The CDR3 is made up of 15 amino acids. Trimming left V 0 bases short and J 9 bases short, with 14 bases between. The variable domain in full, completed from reference TRBV15 and TRBJ2-2, reads DAMVIQNPRYQVTQFGKPVTLSCSQTLNHNVMYWYQQKSSQAPKLLFHYYDKDFNNEADTPDNFQSRRPNTSFCFLDIRSPGLGDTAMYLCATSRDASSSRELFFGEGSRLTVL.

V is TRBV15 and J is TRBJ1-5; 11 bases agree with TRBD1. The germline V gene encodes CDR1 LNHNV and CDR2 YYDKDF (reference sequence). CDR3 length: 17 residues. V gave up 3 bases and J gave up 2 bases; unmatched junction bases: 6. CDR3 loop: CATSRGTGGKGNQPQHF. CDR3 in DNA: TGTGCCACCAGCAGGGGGACAGGGGGTAAGGGCAATCAGCCCCAGCATTTT.

This clone has just one count. J is TRBJ1-3 and V is TRBV20-1, with D maybe TRBD1 (6 bases). The germline V and J ends were trimmed by 3 bases and 2 bases, with 8 bases remaining between them. Germline CDR1 reads DFQATT; CDR2 reads SNEGSKA (reference sequence). The CDR3 totals 13 residues. CDR3 residues: CSASAGAGNTIYF. CDR3 nucleotides: TGCAGTGCTAGTGCAGGGGCTGGAAACACCATATATTTT.

The chain is built from TRBV7-9 and TRBJ1-1; D is possibly TRBD1 (5 bases). V was shortened by 2 bases and J by 11 bases, with 18 bases between the two germline ends. The CDR3 length is 14 residues. CDR1 and CDR2 (germline): SEHNR, FQNEAQ (reference sequence). The chain's CDR3 is CASSLLQDPNKAFF. The CDR3 DNA sequence: TGTGCCAGCAGCTTATTACAGGACCCGAATAAGGCTTTCTTT.

CDR3 protein: CASSYSRQTNEQFF. The CDR3 DNA reads TGTGCCAGCAGTTACTCGAGGCAGACCAATGAGCAGTTCTTC. This chain links TRBV6-2 or TRBV6-3 with TRBJ2-1; no firm D call. CDR1 is MNHEY, CDR2 SVGEGT, per germline. Trimming removed 0 bases at V and 6 bases at J, with 9 bases between. The CDR3 consists of 14 residues.

The rearrangement links TRBV5-4 to TRBJ1-2; tentative D call: TRBD1 (6 bases). Germline CDR1 is SGHNT and CDR2 is YYREEE (reference sequence). This CDR3 has 13 amino acids. V was pared by 4 bases and J by 9 bases, with 16 bases between. Here the CDR3 reads CASSRTEANRYTF. DNA for the CDR3: TGTGCCAGCAGCCGGACAGAGGCGAATCGCTACACCTTC.

The chain carries TRBV7-2 and TRBJ2-5; 14 bases match TRBD2. The CDR3 sequence is 16 residues long. With V trimmed by 6 bases and J by 5 bases, 8 bases remained unmatched. Looked up from germline, CDR1 is SGHTA and CDR2 is FQGNSA. The CDR3 region is CASRSTSGRAGETQYF. As DNA, the CDR3 is TGTGCCAGCAGATCGACTAGCGGGAGGGCGGGGGAGACCCAGTACTTC.

For the CDR3, the DNA is TGCGCCAGCAGCTTGCAGGGCAGAGTAACTAACTATGGCTACACCTTC. Its translation: CASSLQGRVTNYGYTF. The chain employs TRBV5-1 and TRBJ1-2; perhaps TRBD1 as D (5 bases). The CDR3 length is 16 residues. The germline V gene encodes CDR1 SGHRS and CDR2 YFSETQ. Trimming removed 1 base at V and 0 bases at J, with 13 bases between.

This sequence joins TRBV18 and TRBJ2-3; D is possibly TRBD1 (6 bases). CDR1 is KGHSH, CDR2 LQKENI, per germline. The V gene lost 0 bases and the J gene lost 5 bases, with 12 bases spanning the gap. The CDR3 loop spans 15 amino acids. DNA of the CDR3: TGTGCCAGCTCACCACCCGCAGGGGTGGGAGATACGCAGTATTTT. Translated, it gives CASSPPAGVGDTQYF.

This chain uses TRBV21-1 with TRBJ2-7; the table's D gene call, TRBD2, was not cross checked with the DNA. TRBV21-1 represents a pseudogene. CDR3 size: 13 residues. This CDR3 is CASSPGEVREQYF. In DNA, the CDR3 is TGTGCCAGCAGCCCTGGGGAGGTGAGGGAGCAGTACTTC.

V and J are TRBV9 and TRBJ1-4; D unresolved. The length of the CDR3 is 15 residues. Germline V gene lookup returns CDR1 SGDLS and CDR2 YYNGEE. The ends were cut back, 0 bases at V and 3 bases at J, with 9 bases in the middle. Written as DNA, the CDR3 is TGTGCCAGCAGCGTAGGTGGTAGTGCTAATGAAAAACTGTTTTTT. It translates to CASSVGGSANEKLFF.

The rearrangement links TRBV18 to TRBJ2-1, with 11 bases aligning to TRBD2. Trimming cost V 2 bases and J 7 bases; bases outside gene matches: 7. The CDR3 runs 16 residues. Germline values: CDR1 KGHSH, CDR2 LQKENI. CDR3 amino acids: CASSPELSGGVNEQFF. For the CDR3, the DNA is TGTGCCAGCTCACCAGAACTTAGCGGGGGGGTAAATGAGCAGTTCTTC.

This clone was seen only once. The gene calls are TRBV11-2 and TRBJ1-1; tentatively, D is TRBD1 (5 bases). Trimming stripped 4 bases from V and 1 base from J, with 7 bases between. There are 13 residues in the CDR3. Germline V lookup: CDR1 SGHAT, CDR2 FQNNGV. For the CDR3, the DNA is TGTGCCAGCAGCTCCCAGGGGAACACTGAAGCTTTCTTT. It translates to CASSSQGNTEAFF.

The CDR3: CASSPGQAEAFF. The CDR3 DNA follows: TGTGCCAGCAGCCCCGGACAGGCTGAAGCTTTCTTT. The chain recombines TRBV27 with TRBJ1-1; TRBD1 aligns across 7 bases. The junction had 4 bases not matched to a gene; V was cut back by 6 bases and J by 6 bases. The CDR3 length is 12 residues. Germline values: CDR1 MNHEY, CDR2 SMNVEV (reference sequence).

This clone was picked up one time. The rearrangement links TRBV19 to TRBJ2-2; tentative D call: TRBD1 (5 bases). This CDR3 region has 16 residues. CDR1 is LNHDA and CDR2 is SQIVND in the germline V gene (reference sequence). Trimming took off 3 bases at V and 4 bases at J, with 15 bases between the two ends. Here the CDR3 DNA reads TGTGCCAGTAGTATTAGGACCGGTAGGGGCACCGGGGAGCTGTTTTTT. Its protein is CASSIRTGRGTGELFF.

The chain uses TRBV2 and TRBJ1-3, with TRBD1 as a possible D gene (6 bases). V lost 9 bases and J 0 bases, leaving 12 bases between the germline ends. The length of the CDR3 is 14 residues. The germline V gene has CDR1 SNHLY and CDR2 FYNNEI. The CDR3 nucleotides read TGTGCCAGTTCCACAGGGAACTCTGGAAACACCATATATTTT. As protein: CASSTGNSGNTIYF. Filled out from reference TRBV2 and TRBJ1-3, the complete variable domain reads EPEVTQTPSHQVTQMGQEVILRCVPISNHLYFYWYRQILGQKVEFLVSFYNNEISEKSEIFDDQFSVERPDGSNFTLKIRSTKLEDSAMYFCASSTGNSGNTIYFGEGSWLTVV.

V gene TRBV10-3 combines with J gene TRBJ1-4, with 8 positions matching TRBD1. V shed 7 bases, J shed 6 bases, and the junction held 7 bases outside the gene matches. CDR1 ENHRY and CDR2 SYGVKD come from the germline V gene. The CDR3 spans 14 residues. The chain's CDR3 is CAIKKTGVDEKLFF. The CDR3 DNA reads TGTGCCATCAAGAAGACAGGGGTTGATGAAAAACTGTTTTTT.

V and J are TRBV7-3 and TRBJ1-1, with D possibly being TRBD1 (6 bases). V gave up 2 bases and J gave up 8 bases, with 12 bases separating them. CDR1 SGHTA and CDR2 FQGTGA come from the germline V gene. The CDR3 extends over 13 amino acids. CDR3 in DNA: TGTGCCAGCAGCTTAGCAGGGGTTGAGGAAGCTTTCTTT. It encodes CASSLAGVEEAFF.

This clone appeared a single time. V and J are TRBV6-2 or TRBV6-3 and TRBJ1-3; D is uncertain. From germline, CDR1 is MNHEY and CDR2 SVGEGT. The V end lost 0 bases, the J end lost 0 bases, and 6 bases lay between the germline ends. The CDR3 spans 15 residues. Here the CDR3 reads CASSYSGSSGNTIYF. CDR3 coding DNA: TGTGCCAGCAGTTACTCTGGGAGCTCTGGAAACACCATATATTTT.

Only one count was recorded for this clone. The rearrangement links TRBV28 to TRBJ2-2; no clear D. V shed 3 bases and J shed 4 bases, with 6 bases lying between them. In germline, CDR1 is MDHEN, CDR2 SYDVKM. The length of the CDR3 is 13 residues. This CDR3 is CASSLKLTGELFF. CDR3 DNA: TGTGCCAGCAGTTTGAAACTCACCGGGGAGCTGTTTTTT.

The V and J genes are TRBV9 and TRBJ2-7; TRBD2 matches 15 bases. The V gene end was trimmed by 5 bases and the J gene end by 2 bases; junction bases not matched to a gene: 11. Looked up from germline, CDR1 is SGDLS and CDR2 is YYNGEE. The CDR3 consists of 18 residues. CDR3 amino acids: CASSGGGLAGGPPYEQYF. CDR3 coding DNA: TGTGCCAGCAGTGGTGGAGGACTAGCGGGAGGGCCTCCCTACGAGCAGTACTTC.

The chain joins TRBV6-1 to TRBJ1-6, with TRBD1 as a possible D gene (6 bases). This CDR3 region has 16 residues. V was shortened by 3 bases and J by 7 bases, with 16 bases between the two germline ends. Germline V lookup: CDR1 MNHNS, CDR2 SASEGT. The DNA for the CDR3 is TGTGCCAGCAGTGAGGGGTGGACAGTACAGAATTCACCCCTCCACTTT. Amino acid sequence: CASSEGWTVQNSPLHF.